This entry describes one T cell receptor (beta chain). These data originate in a study of technical replicates of blood from a few donors. The germline V gene has CDR1 MNHEY and CDR2 SVGAGI. V lost 5 bases to trimming and J lost 4 bases; unmatched junction nucleotides: 6. The CDR3 sequence is 15 residues long. TCRdb's copy holds only in-frame clones and misses some; the assay was immunoSEQ multiplex PCR. The sample has 80,000 to 95,000 clones, about 96% seen once; the top ten hold about 0.31%. The TCR originated in a human donor in good health. Sequenced: T cells isolated from PBMCs. The chain combines TRBV6-5 with TRBJ1-4; 8 bases fit TRBD1. CDR3 nucleotides: TGTGCCAGCAGTGTCCAGGGGGCGAGTAATGAAAAACTGTTTTTT. Amino acids: CASSVQGASNEKLFF.